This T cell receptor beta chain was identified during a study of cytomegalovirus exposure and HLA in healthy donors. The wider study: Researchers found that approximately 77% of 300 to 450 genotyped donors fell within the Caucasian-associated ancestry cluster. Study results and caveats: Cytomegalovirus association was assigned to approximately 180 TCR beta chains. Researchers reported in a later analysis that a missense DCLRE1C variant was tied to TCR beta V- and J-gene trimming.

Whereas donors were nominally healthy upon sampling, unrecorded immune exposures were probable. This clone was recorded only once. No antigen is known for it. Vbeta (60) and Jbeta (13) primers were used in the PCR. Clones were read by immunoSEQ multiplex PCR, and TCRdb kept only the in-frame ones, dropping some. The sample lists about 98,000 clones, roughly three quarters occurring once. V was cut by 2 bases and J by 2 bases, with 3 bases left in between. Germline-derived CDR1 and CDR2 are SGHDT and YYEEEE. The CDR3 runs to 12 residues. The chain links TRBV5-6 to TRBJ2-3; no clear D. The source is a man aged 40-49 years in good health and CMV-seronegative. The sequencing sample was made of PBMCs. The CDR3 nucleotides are TGTGCCAGCAGCTTTATCACAGATACGCAGTATTTT. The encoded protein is CASSFITDTQYF.